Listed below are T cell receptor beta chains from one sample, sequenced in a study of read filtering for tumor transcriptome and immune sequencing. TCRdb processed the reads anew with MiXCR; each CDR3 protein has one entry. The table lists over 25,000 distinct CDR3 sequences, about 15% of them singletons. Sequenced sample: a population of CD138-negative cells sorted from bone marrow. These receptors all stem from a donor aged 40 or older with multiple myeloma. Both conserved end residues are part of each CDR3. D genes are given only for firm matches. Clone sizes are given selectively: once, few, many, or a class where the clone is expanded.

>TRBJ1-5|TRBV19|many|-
TGTGCCAGTAGTTTTTCGGGTTTATACAATCAGCCCCAGCATTTT
CASSFSGLYNQPQHF
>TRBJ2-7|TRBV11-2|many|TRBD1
TGTGCCAGCAGCTTAACGGGACAGTCCTACGAGCAGTACTTC
CASSLTGQSYEQYF
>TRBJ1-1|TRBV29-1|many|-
TGCAGCGTCGCGACACACATGAACACTGAAGCTTTCTTT
CSVATHMNTEAFF
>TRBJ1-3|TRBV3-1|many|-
TGTGCCAGCAGCCAAGTAAGCAATGGAAACACCATATATTTT
CASSQVSNGNTIYF
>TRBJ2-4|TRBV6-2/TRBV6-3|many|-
TGTGCCAGCGGTTACGGTCAGCACTTC
CASGYGQHF
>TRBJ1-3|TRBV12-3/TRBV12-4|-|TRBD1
TGTGCCAGCAGTTCGGACAGGGAAGGAAACACCATATATTTT
CASSSDREGNTIYF
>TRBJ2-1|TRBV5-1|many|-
TGCGCCAGCAGCTCTAACGCCGGTTACGGGTACAATGAGCAGTTCTTC
CASSSNAGYGYNEQFF
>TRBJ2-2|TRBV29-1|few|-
TGCAGCGTAGGGGCCATGGGGGCAACCGGGGAGCTGTTTTTT
CSVGAMGATGELFF
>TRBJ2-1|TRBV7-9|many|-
TGTGCCAGCAGCTCGGACAGACGCTCCTACAATGAGCAGTTCTTC
CASSSDRRSYNEQFF
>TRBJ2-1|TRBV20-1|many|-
TGCAGTGCTAGAGATAATCAGGGTAGCTCCTACAATGAGCAGTTCTTC
CSARDNQGSSYNEQFF
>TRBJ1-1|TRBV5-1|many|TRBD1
TGCGCCAGCAGCCTAGGACAGGGCCCCTACACTGAAGCTTTCTTT
CASSLGQGPYTEAFF
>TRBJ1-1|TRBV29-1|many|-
TGCAGCGTTGGGGAGAACACTGAAGCTTTCTTT
CSVGENTEAFF
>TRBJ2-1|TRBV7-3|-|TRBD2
TGTGCCGGCAAGGTTCTAGCGGAACACAAAGAGCAGTTCTTC
CAGKVLAEHKEQFF
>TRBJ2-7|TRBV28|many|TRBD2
TGTGCCAGCAGGCCTAGCGGGACTATCTACGAGCAGTACTTC
CASRPSGTIYEQYF
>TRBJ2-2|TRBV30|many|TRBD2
TGTGCCTGGACCATGACTAGCGGGAGTTCCGGGGAGCTGTTTTTT
CAWTMTSGSSGELFF
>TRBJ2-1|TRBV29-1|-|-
TGCAGCCCCTTCCCACTGTGCTCCTACAATGAGCAGTTCTTC
CSPFPLCSYNEQFF